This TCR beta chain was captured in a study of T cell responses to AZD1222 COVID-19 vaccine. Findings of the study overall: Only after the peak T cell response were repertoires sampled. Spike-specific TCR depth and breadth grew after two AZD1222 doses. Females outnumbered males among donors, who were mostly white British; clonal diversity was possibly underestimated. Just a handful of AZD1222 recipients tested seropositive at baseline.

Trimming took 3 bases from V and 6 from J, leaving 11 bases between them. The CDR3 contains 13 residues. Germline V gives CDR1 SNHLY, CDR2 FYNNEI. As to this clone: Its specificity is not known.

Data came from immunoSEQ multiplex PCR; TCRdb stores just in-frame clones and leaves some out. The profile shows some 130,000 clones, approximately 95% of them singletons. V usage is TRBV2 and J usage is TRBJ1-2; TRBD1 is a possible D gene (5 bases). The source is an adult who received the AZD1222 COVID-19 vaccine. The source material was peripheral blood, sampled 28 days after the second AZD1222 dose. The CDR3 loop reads CASSEGQGDGYTF. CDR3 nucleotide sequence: TGTGCCAGCAGTGAGGGGCAGGGAGATGGCTACACCTTC.